This TCR beta chain was retrieved from a study of vaccination and CD4 T cells after COVID-19. The overall study: Recovered-phase convalescent patients showed SARS-CoV-2 positivity by nasal swab PCR; 9 or 10 were mild, one severe. Convalescent cases consisted of six males and four females, of whom two were Hispanic.

The Oncomine TCR Beta short-read assay sequenced DNA from cultured CD4+ T cells. TCRdb processed the PCR reads anew with MiXCR; each CDR3 protein has one entry. This repertoire shows 11,000 or so distinct CDR3 sequences, less than 55% found once; its top ten account for approximately 7.6%. Of note for this clonotype: Its cognate antigen is unknown.

Per germline, CDR1 SGHVT and CDR2 SQSDAQ. V gave up 2 bases and J gave up 1 base, with 9 bases separating them. The CDR3 is made up of 15 amino acids. The treatment here: approximately 11-day PBMC culture with coronavirus spike peptide pools or control peptides (ViraFEST assay). Each well held a few million PBMCs in IL-2 (around 10 IU/ml) medium with around 10 ug/ml peptide pools. The material sequenced was CD4+ T cells from blood, cultured in vitro. The receptor's source is a human donor who had recovered from COVID-19. The chain links TRBV7-4 to TRBJ2-1; tentative D call: TRBD2 (5 bases). Here the CDR3 reads CASSLSSLSYNEQFF. CDR3 DNA: TGTGCCAGCAGCTTATCTAGCTTATCCTACAATGAGCAGTTCTTC.